This TCR beta chain comes out of a study of early T cells in non-severe SARS-CoV-2 infection. As for the study in general: Unsorted whole blood bulk RNA was sequenced, with unpaired chains. The study's findings and limits: Matching against VDJdb likely underestimated virus-specific expansions, favoring anti-spike CD8.

With 5 bases removed from V and 3 bases from J, the gap between germline ends came to 11 bases. The CDR3 length is 13 residues. Per the germline V gene, CDR1 is MGHRA and CDR2 is YSYEKL. As regards this clonotype: Its specificity is unknown.

TCRdb ran MiXCR on the 5' RACE reads and lists one entry per CDR3 protein. The sample holds 70,000 to 90,000 distinct CDR3 sequences; less than 20% are singletons and the top ten take around 12%. Sequencing was carried out using whole blood. This chain uses TRBV4-1 with TRBJ2-7, with D unclear. This clonotype was sampled from an adult who was a healthcare worker with PCR-confirmed SARS-CoV-2 infection or an uninfected control (not recorded which). CDR3 in amino acids: CASSFRTLYEQYF. DNA of the CDR3: TGCGCCAGCAGCTTTCGGACCCTCTACGAGCAGTACTTC.